Listed below are T cell receptor beta chains from one sample, sequenced in a study of blood T cell repertoires in COVID-19. Profiling relied on immunoSEQ multiplex PCR, and the TCRdb table lists in-frame clones only, not all of them. The sample carries tens of thousands of clones, 70% to 90% recorded once. Sequenced material: peripheral blood. The receptors stem from a woman in her sixties or seventies with acute or convalescent COVID-19. The CDR3 runs from the conserved cysteine through the conserved F or W. Fields, in order: clone size, J gene, V gene, CDR3 protein. Only some rows state a clone size, as once, few, many or a class for expanded clones.

NA,TRBJ2-2,TRBV10-2,CAGGAGFHTGELFF
NA,TRBJ1-2,TRBV6-1,CASSGRAGSRNYGYTF
NA,TRBJ1-1,TRBV11-2,CASSLWYRGEAFF
once,TRBJ1-1,TRBV6-1,CASSESGGNTEAFF
NA,TRBJ2-6,TRBV5-4,CASSTSSGANVLTF
NA,TRBJ1-5,TRBV6-6,CASSGRDRANQPQHF
NA,TRBJ2-2,TRBV7-2,CASSPDRGTGELFF
few,TRBJ1-3,TRBV5-5,CASSLGASGNTIYF
NA,TRBJ2-3,TRBV7-6,CASSRTGGRDTQYF
NA,TRBJ1-1,TRBV5-1,CASSGTGFELEAFF
once,TRBJ1-1,TRBV5-4,CASSGTTGGGRSTEAFF
NA,TRBJ1-2,TRBV9,CASSPSISSEDGYTF
once,TRBJ2-1,TRBV2,CASRGQGDRNEQFF
NA,TRBJ2-3,TRBV27,CASSVIAGGTSSTDTQYF
NA,TRBJ1-2,TRBV7-9,CASGTGVLVLDGYTF
NA,TRBJ1-1,TRBV10-1,CASSARGSTEAFF
NA,TRBJ1-2,TRBV30,CAGTGDGNYGYTF